Sequencing of this TCR beta chain was carried out in a study of graft-versus-host responses after intestinal transplantation (dated by TCRdb to the early 2020s). As for the study more broadly: The transplants that recipients got were multivisceral, liver-intestinal, or isolated intestinal. Every recipient was given anti-thymocyte globulin induction, then maintenance tacrolimus and steroids for 2 to 4 years. A cohort of 20 to 25 intestinal transplant recipients, including one retransplant, was enrolled, and a few patients lacking pretransplant specimens were excluded. After intestinal transplantation, graft-versus-host and host-versus-graft alloreactive T cell clones were followed in the graft, circulation and bone marrow using bulk TCR-beta CDR3 sequencing. Alloreactive clones were identified by sequencing pre-transplant mixed lymphocyte reaction products and comparing these products with unstimulated pre-transplant donor and recipient T cells. Rather than going through the commercial service, samples from three later patients were sequenced in-house on an Illumina MiSeq and processed with MiXCR. Donor T cell macrochimerism was defined as a peak of at least 4% donor T cells among recipient peripheral blood mononuclear cells. Broader findings and caveats from the paper: Peak levels of circulating GvH clones were associated with declines in HvG clones early after transplant. GvH clones were detected in recipient bone marrow, and some of these GvH clones were observed earlier in ileal mucosa or blood, consistent with an intestinal mucosal origin. Conclusions were limited by the relatively low number and heterogeneity of intestinal transplant patients. Patients with donor T cell macrochimerism had high GvH to HvG T cell clonal ratios in their allografts.

To note about this clone: Its antigen is unknown. It has no much larger one-base neighbor in the sample; base qualities were not kept.

Measured from the cysteine to the phenylalanine, the CDR3 is 14 residues long. Only CDR3 DNA is held: 42 bases, read in frame from base 1. The germline V gene supplies CDR1 MDHEN and CDR2 SYDVKM. V lost 5 bases and J lost 2 bases; the stretch between them is 13 bases long. The library was generated by the immunoSEQ multiplex PCR assay. For most patients, genomic DNA was subjected to high-throughput TCR-beta CDR3 sequencing by Adaptive Biotechnologies. On the study's bioinformatics: Adaptive's ImmunoSEQ software supplied the TCR sequencing data for about 18 patients, while MiXCR and VDJtools were used to process a few other patients. CDR3 nucleotide sequences shared by donor and recipient were removed because the origin of these sequences could not be assigned. Alloreactive clones required at least 2-fold expansion over unstimulated cells and minimum CFSE-low frequency of 0.002% (template counts) or 0.001% (read counts). A clone was considered mappable if detected in the sequenced pre-transplant spleen, lymph node, or MLR CFSE-low populations of the donor or recipient. The cumulative frequency of alloreactive clones was calculated as a percentage of all sequences, weighted by copy number. Held by TCRdb, this immuneACCESS table contains in-frame sequences only and omits some clones. Under half of the omission traces to an unresolved V gene where checked; the cause of the rest is unknown. V and J calls and clone size are as listed in that table; D and trimming were resolved from the DNA. Counted in this sample were 77,000 or so clones; about 92% of them appeared once. The top ten clonotypes cover roughly 0.7% of the sample.

In the first month after transplant, blood samples were collected up to 4 times, and after that at least monthly when available. The V and J genes are TRBV28 and TRBJ2-7, and the D gene may be TRBD1, 5 bases matching. This receptor was taken from a human patient who received an intestinal transplant, so some T cells may come from the graft donor. The specimen was PBMCs, collected 98 days after intestinal transplantation. The CDR3 reads CASSRQGITYEQYF. The DNA is as follows: TGTGCCAGCAGTAGGCAGGGTATCACCTACGAGCAGTACTTC.